This T cell receptor (beta chain) was profiled in a study of memory CD4+ T cells and cytomegalovirus serostatus (dated by TCRdb to the late 2010s). Context from the whole study: The cohort included roughly 35 healthy adults from Belgium, of whom 9 were CMV seropositive and approximately 24 were CMV seronegative. CD4+ memory TCRbeta repertoires of a Belgian cohort with known cytomegalovirus serostatus were sequenced in order to replicate a published TCR-based CMV serostatus classifier.

Genomic DNA was extracted from sorted cells with the Quick-DNA Microprep Kit. Amplification of TCRbeta DNA was done with the immunoSEQ hsTCRbeta kit, following the protocol from the manufacturer. TCRbeta libraries were sequenced on an Illumina MiSeq instrument. On the study's bioinformatics: Removing out-of-frame sequences left 2,204,828 distinct TCRbeta sequences, an average of approximately 65,000 per individual. Each individual was scored using the number of around 180 previously reported CMV-associated TCRbeta sequences that the individual carried and the total number of productive distinct TCRbeta sequences. A beta-binomial model was reimplemented in Python, and random forests from scikit-learn, run with default parameters, were trained on data from the US cohort. Classifier performance on the Belgian cohort was reported as the median AUC with percentile confidence intervals calculated over 10,000 bootstrap iterations. TCRdb retrieved this table from immuneACCESS and kept in-frame rearrangements only. Not all clones are present; in checked studies, unresolved V genes account for under half, and no reason is known for the remainder. V and J calls and clone size are given by that table; D and trimming were obtained from the DNA. The sample table holds some 41,000 clones, of which about 85% were seen once. The ten largest clones represent about 0.79% of the sample.

Single viable CD3+CD4+CD8-CD45RO+ cells were sorted as memory CD4+ T cells on a FACSAria II. CMV serostatus was determined using a Roche Elecsys assay that detects serum IgG against CMV pp150, pp28, p38 and p52. Once the samples were thawed, total CD4+ T cells were enriched through positive selection using CD4 magnetic microbeads. The samples came from a separate study whose specific focus was interrogating the CD4+ T cell memory repertoire. Peripheral blood mononuclear cells were isolated and cryopreserved following standard operating procedures; serum was stored at -80 °C. The staining used CD3-PerCP (BW264/56), CD4-APC (RPA-T4), CD45RO-PE (UCHT1) and CD8-Pacific Orange (3B5) antibodies, and Sytox blue was used to exclude non-viable cells. V is pared back by 1 base and J by 0 bases, with 8 bases lying between the germline termini. The CDR3, from cysteine to phenylalanine, totals 15 residues. Just CDR3 DNA is preserved here, 45 bases in frame from base 1. CDR1 and CDR2 are read off the germline V gene (reference sequence) as LNHDA and SQIVND.

This clone was recorded a few times. Its antigen has not been determined. No per-base quality is available; no much larger clone lies one base away. On the study overall, not on this receptor specifically: The results were interpreted as suggesting that the CMV-associated TCR signature is mostly present in the CD4+ memory repertoire. For predicting CMV serostatus, the median bootstrapped AUC was about 0.96 using the original framework and roughly 0.91 using a US-trained random forest. Only CD4+CD45RO+ memory cells were sequenced, unlike the original study, which covered naive and memory CD4+ and CD8+ populations. On the Belgian cohort, the classifier built on the original framework reached a median bootstrapped AUC of about 0.96, with a 95% CI of 0.76-1.00. Of about 180 previously reported CMV-associated TCRbeta sequences, about 62 appeared in the CD4+ memory repertoires, each in one to five individuals.

The sample was memory CD4+ T cells from blood. Here the chain combines TRBV19 and TRBJ2-3; the D region possibly corresponds to TRBD2 (5 bases align). This clonotype was obtained from an adult in good health and CMV-seronegative. The CDR3 region: CASSIVRTSTDTQYF. The nucleotide sequence is TGTGCCAGTAGTATAGTCAGGACTAGCACAGATACGCAGTATTTT.